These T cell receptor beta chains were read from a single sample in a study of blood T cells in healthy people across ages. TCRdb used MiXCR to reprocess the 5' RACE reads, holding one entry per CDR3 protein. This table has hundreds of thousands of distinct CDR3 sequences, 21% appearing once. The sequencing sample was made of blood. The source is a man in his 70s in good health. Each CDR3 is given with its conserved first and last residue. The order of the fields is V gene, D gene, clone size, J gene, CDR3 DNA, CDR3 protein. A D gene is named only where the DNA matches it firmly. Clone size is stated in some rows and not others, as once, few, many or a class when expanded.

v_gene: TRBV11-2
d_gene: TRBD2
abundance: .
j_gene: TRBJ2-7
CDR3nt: TGTGCCAGCAGCGGTCCCGGGACTAGCGGGCTGAGGTACGAGCAGTACTTC
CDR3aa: CASSGPGTSGLRYEQYF

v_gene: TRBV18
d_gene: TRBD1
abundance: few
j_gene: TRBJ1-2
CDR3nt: TGTGCCAGCTCAGAGGGACAGGGTAACTATGGCTACACCTTC
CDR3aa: CASSEGQGNYGYTF

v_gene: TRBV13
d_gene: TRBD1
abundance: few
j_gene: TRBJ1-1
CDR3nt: TGTGCCAGCAGCTTGGGGACAGGGCGAGGGTACACTGAAGCTTTCTTT
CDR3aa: CASSLGTGRGYTEAFF

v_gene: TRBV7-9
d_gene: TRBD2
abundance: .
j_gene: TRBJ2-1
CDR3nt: TGTGCCAGCAGCTCCGATAGCGGGAGCCTCAATGAGCAGTTCTTC
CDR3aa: CASSSDSGSLNEQFF

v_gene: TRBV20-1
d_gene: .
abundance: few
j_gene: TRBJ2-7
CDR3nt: TGCAGTGCTGGCCGCACGGGGAACGAGCAGTACTTC
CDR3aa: CSAGRTGNEQYF

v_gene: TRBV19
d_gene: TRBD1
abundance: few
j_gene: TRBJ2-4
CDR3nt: TGTGCCAGTAGTATAGATCCCAAGACAGGGGCCAACATTCAGTACTTC
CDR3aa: CASSIDPKTGANIQYF

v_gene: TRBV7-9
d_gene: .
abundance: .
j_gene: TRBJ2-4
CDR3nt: TGTGCCAGCAGCCATGACCGAGACAGCCAAAACATTCAGTACTTC
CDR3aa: CASSHDRDSQNIQYF

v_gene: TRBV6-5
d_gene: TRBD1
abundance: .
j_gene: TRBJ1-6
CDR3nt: TGTGCCAGCAGTTCATCCGGGACAGGGGGCGCGAGGATTTCACCCCTCCACTTT
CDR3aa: CASSSSGTGGARISPLHF

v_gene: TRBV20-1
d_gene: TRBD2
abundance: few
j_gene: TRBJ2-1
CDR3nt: TGCAGTGCTATCGGGACTAGCGGGAATCAGGATGAGCAGTTCTTC
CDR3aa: CSAIGTSGNQDEQFF

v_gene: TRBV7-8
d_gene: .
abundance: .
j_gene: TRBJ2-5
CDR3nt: TGTGCCAGCAGCCCTATGTCCGCACGCCAAGAGGCCCAGTACTTC
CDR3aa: CASSPMSARQEAQYF

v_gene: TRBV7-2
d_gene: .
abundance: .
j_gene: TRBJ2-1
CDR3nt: TGTGCCAGCAGCTTAGGGGCAGGTCTAGACTACAATGAGCAGTTCTTC
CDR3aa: CASSLGAGLDYNEQFF

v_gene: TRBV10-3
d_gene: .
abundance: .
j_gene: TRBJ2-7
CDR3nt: TGTGCCATCAGCCCGACAGGTAACGAGCAGTACTTC
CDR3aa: CAISPTGNEQYF

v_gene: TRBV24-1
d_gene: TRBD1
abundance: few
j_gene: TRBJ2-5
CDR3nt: TGTGCCACCAGTGATACCCGGGACAGGGGGCAAGAGACCCAGTACTTC
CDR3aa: CATSDTRDRGQETQYF

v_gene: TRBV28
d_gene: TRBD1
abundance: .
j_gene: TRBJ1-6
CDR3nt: TGTGCCAGCAACCCCGGGACAGAGTATAATTCACCCCTCCACTTT
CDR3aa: CASNPGTEYNSPLHF

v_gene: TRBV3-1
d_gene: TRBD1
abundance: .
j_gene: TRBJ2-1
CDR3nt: TGTGCCAGCAGCCAAGGACAGGGCTATGAGCAGTTCTTC
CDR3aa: CASSQGQGYEQFF

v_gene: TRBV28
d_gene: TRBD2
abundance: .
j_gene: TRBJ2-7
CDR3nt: TGTGCCAGCAGTAGACTGGCGGGAGTATCTTCCTACGAGCAGTACTTC
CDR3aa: CASSRLAGVSSYEQYF

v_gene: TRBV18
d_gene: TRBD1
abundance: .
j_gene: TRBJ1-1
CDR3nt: TGTGCCAGCTCATCCAGACAGGGCCGGACAGTGAACACTGAAGCTTTCTTT
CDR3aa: CASSSRQGRTVNTEAFF

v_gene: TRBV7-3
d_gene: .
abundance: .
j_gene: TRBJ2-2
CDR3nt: TGTGCCAGCAGCGCCCAGCTGATAAAGAACACCGGGGAGTTGTTTTTT
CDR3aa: CASSAQLIKNTGELFF

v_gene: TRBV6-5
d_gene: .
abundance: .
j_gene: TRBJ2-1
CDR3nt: TGTGCCAGCAGGCCACAGGCTGGGGAGCAGTTCTTC
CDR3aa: CASRPQAGEQFF

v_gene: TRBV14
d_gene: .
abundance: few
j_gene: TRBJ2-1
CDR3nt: TGTGCCAGCAGCCAACGCCCGACGCGGTATGAGCAGTTCTTC
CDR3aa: CASSQRPTRYEQFF

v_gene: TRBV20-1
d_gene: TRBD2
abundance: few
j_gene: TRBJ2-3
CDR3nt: TGCAGTGCTAGAGGCGGGAGTCCAGATACGCAGTATTTT
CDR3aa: CSARGGSPDTQYF

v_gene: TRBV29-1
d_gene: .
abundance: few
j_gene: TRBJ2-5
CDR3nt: TGCAGCGTTGAAGGTTCCGGGACGTGGGAGACCCAGTACTTC
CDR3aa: CSVEGSGTWETQYF

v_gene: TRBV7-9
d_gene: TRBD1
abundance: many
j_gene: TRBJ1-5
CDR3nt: TGTGCCAGCAGCTTCGGGGACAGGGAACAGCCCCAGCATTTT
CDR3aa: CASSFGDREQPQHF

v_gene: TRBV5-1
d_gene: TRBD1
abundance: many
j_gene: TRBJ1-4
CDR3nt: TGCGCCAGCAGCAAGGACAGGGGTGGCGAAAAACTGTTTTTT
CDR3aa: CASSKDRGGEKLFF

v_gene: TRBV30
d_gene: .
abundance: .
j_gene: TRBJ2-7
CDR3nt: TGTGCCTGGAGTGTCCAGGTCCCTTACGAGCAGTACTTC
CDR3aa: CAWSVQVPYEQYF

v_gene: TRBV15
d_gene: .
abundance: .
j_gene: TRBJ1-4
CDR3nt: TGTGCCACCAGCAGAGAAGCTTTATCTAATGAAAAACTGTTTTTT
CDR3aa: CATSREALSNEKLFF

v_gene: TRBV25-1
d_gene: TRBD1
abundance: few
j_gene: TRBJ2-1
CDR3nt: TGTGCCAGCAGTGAATTCGGACAGGGGGCTCACAATGAGCAGTTCTTC
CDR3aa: CASSEFGQGAHNEQFF

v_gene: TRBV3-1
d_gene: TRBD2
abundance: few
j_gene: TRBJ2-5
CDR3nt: TGTGCCAGCAGCCTCGGGACTAGCGTGGATCAAGAGACCCAGTACTTC
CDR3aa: CASSLGTSVDQETQYF

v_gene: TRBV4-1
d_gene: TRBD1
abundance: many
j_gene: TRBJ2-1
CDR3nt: TGCGCCAGCAGCCCACAGGGGGCGCTTTACAATGAGCAGTTCTTC
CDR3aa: CASSPQGALYNEQFF

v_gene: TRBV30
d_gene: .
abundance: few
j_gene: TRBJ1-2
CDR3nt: TGTGCCTGGAGTTCGTCGGGAGGCTACACCTTC
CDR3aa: CAWSSSGGYTF

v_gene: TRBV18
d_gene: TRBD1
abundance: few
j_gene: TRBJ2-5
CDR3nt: TGTGCCAGCTCACCCGGTGACAGGGGGGAAGAGACCCAGTACTTC
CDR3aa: CASSPGDRGEETQYF

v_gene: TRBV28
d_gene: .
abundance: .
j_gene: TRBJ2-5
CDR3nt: TGTGCCAGCAGCCTACGACGGATTGAAGAGACCCAGTACTTC
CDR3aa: CASSLRRIEETQYF

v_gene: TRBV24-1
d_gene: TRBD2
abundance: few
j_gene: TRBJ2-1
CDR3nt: TGTGCCACCAGTGACGAAGCGGGATACAATGAGCAGTTCTTC
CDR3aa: CATSDEAGYNEQFF

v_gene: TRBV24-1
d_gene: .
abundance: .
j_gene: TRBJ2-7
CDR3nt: TGTGCCACCAATCGTCGGCAGGGCGAGCAGTACTTC
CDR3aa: CATNRRQGEQYF

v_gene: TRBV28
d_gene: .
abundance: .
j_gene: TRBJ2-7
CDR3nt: TGTGCCAGTAGCCAAGGACATACCGAGCAGTACTTC
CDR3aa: CASSQGHTEQYF

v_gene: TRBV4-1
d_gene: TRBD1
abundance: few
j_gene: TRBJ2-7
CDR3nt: TGCGCCAGCAGCCCGATTGGACAGGGAATGAGCTCCTACGAGCAGTACTTC
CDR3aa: CASSPIGQGMSSYEQYF

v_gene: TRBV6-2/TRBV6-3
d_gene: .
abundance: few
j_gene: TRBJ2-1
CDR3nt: TGTGCCAGCAGCCTTACTAAGACAGTCGAGCAGTTCTTC
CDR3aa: CASSLTKTVEQFF

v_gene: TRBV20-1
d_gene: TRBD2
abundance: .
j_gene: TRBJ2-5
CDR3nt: TGCAGTGCCCAGCGGGAGGGCCAAGAGACCCAGTACTTC
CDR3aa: CSAQREGQETQYF

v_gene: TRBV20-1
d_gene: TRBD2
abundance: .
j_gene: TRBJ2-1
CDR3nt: TGCAGTACCAACTACGGGGGGGAAACCTACAATGAGCAGTTCTTC
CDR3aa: CSTNYGGETYNEQFF

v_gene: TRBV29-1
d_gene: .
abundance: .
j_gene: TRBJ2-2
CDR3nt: TGCAGCGTTGCAGGACAGTTGGACACCGGGGAGCTGTTTTTT
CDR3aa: CSVAGQLDTGELFF

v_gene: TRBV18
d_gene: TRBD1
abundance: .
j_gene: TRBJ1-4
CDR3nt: TGTGCCAGCTCACTAACAGGGGGCGCGCTTGAAAAACTGTTTTTT
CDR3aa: CASSLTGGALEKLFF

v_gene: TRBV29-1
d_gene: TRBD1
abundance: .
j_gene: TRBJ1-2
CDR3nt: TGCAGCGTTGAAGAGGCACAGGGGAACTATGGCTACACCTTC
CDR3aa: CSVEEAQGNYGYTF

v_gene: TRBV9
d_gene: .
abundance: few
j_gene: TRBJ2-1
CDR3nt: TGTGCCAGCAGCGTTCGCTCCAATGAGCAGTTCTTC
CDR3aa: CASSVRSNEQFF

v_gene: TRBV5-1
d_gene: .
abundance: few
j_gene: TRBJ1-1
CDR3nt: TGCGCCAGCAGCTTAAATCGGGCTGAAGCTTTCTTT
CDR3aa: CASSLNRAEAFF

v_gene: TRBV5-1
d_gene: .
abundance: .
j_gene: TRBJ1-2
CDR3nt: TGCGCCAGCAGCGGCCTAACAGGGAACTATGGCTACACCTTC
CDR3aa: CASSGLTGNYGYTF

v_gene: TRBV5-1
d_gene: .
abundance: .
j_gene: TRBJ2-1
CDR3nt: TGCGCCAGCACCGCACTTGAGAGGTTAGCGCTCAATGAGCAGTTCTTC
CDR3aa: CASTALERLALNEQFF

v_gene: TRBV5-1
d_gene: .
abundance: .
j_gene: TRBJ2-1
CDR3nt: TGCGCCAGCAGCGCACTGGGGGGACCCTACGATGAGCAGTTCTTC
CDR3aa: CASSALGGPYDEQFF

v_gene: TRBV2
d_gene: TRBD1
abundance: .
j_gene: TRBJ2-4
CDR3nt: TGTGCCAGCAGTGACAGGACAGGATTAAACATTCAGTACTTC
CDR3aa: CASSDRTGLNIQYF

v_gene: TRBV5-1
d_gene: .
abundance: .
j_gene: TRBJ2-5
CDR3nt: TGCGCCAGCAGCTTGGGCAGCGGGCTATACCAAGAGACCCAGTACTTC
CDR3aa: CASSLGSGLYQETQYF

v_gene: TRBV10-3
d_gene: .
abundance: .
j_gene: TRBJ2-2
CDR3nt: TGTGCCATCAGAAGGGACAAGAACACCGGGGAGCTGTTTTTT
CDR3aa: CAIRRDKNTGELFF

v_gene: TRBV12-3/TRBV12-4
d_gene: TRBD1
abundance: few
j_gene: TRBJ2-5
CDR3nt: TGTGCCAGCAGTCGGGACAGGGTCACCCAGTACTTC
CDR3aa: CASSRDRVTQYF

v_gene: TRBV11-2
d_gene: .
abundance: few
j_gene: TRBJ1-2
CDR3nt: TGTGCCAGCAGCTTAGCGAGCTCCAAAATAGGGGGTGGCTACACCTTC
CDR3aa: CASSLASSKIGGGYTF

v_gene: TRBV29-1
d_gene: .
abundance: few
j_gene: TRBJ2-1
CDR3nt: TGCAGCGTTGAAGCCCGTAGGGCGGTGAACAATGAGCAGTTCTTC
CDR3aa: CSVEARRAVNNEQFF

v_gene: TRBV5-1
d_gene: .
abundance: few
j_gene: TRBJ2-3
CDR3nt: TGCGCCAGCAGTTTCCCCCCAGATACGCAGTATTTT
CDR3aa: CASSFPPDTQYF

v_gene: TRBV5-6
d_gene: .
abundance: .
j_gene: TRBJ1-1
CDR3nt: TGTGCCAGCAGCTTTGGGACACCTCTCACTGAAGCTTTCTTT
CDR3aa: CASSFGTPLTEAFF

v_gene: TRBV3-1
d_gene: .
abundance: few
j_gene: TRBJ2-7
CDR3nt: TGTGCCAGCAGCCAAGTCGGGGCGCAGGGGCACGAGCAGTACTTC
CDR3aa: CASSQVGAQGHEQYF

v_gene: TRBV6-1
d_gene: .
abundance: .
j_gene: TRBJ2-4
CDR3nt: TGTGCCAGCAGTGAAGCGCTGGTAGTCTTAGCCAAAAACATTCAGTACTTC
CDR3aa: CASSEALVVLAKNIQYF